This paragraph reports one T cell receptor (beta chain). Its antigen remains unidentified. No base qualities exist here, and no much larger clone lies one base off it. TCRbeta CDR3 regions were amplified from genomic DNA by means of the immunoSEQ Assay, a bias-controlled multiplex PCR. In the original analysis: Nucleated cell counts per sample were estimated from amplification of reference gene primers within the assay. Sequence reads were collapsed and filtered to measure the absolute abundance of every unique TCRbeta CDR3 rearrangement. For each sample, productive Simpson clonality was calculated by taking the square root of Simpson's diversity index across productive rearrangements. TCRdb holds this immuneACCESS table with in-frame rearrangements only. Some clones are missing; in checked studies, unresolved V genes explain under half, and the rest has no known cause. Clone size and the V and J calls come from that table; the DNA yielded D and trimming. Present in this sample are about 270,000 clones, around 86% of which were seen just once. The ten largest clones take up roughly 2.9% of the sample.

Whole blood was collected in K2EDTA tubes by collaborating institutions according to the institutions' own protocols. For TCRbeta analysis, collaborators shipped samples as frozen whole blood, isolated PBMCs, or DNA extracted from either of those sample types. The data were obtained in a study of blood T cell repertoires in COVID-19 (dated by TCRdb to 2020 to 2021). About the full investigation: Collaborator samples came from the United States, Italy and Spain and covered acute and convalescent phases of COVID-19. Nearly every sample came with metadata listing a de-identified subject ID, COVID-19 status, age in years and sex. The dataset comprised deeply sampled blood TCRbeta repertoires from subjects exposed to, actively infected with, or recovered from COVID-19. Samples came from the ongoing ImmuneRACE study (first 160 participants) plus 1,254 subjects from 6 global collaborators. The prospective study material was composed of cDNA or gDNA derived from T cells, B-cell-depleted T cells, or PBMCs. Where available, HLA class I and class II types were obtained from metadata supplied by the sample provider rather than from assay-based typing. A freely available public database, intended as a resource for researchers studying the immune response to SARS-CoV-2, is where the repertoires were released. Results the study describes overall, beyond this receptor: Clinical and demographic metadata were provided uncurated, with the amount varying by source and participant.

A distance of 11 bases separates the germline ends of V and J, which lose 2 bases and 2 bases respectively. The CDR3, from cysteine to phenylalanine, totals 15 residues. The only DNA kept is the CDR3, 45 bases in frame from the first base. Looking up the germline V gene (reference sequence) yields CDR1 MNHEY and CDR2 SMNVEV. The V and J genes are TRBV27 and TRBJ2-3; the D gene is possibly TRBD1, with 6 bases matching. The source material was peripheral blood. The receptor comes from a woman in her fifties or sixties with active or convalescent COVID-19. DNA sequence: TGTGCCAGCAGTTTAAGACAGGCCAACACAGATACGCAGTATTTT. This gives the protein CASSLRQANTDTQYF.